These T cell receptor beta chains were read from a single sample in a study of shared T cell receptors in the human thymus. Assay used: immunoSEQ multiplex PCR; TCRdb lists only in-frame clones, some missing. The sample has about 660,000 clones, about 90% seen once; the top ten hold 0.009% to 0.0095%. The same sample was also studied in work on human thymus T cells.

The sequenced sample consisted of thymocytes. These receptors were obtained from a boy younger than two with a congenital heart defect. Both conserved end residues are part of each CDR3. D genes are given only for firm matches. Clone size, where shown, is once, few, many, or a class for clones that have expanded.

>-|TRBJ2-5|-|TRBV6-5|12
CASSPVQETQYF
TGTGCCAGCAGCCCAGTGCAAGAGACCCAGTACTTC
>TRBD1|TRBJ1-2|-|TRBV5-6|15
CASSLEGTVNYGYTF
TGTGCCAGCAGCTTGGAGGGGACAGTAAACTATGGCTACACCTTC
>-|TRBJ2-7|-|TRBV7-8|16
CASSLRSRTDYYEQYF
TGTGCCAGCAGCTTAAGATCCCGGACCGACTACTACGAGCAGTACTTC
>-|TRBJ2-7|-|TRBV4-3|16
CASSQQWRPGLYEQYF
TGCGCCAGCAGCCAACAGTGGAGGCCCGGATTGTACGAGCAGTACTTC
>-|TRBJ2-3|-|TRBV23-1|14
CASSSAADTDTQYF
TGCGCCAGCTCGAGCGCGGCGGACACAGATACGCAGTATTTT
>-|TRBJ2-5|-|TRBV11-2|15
CASTNLQGWGETQYF
TGTGCCAGCACCAACCTACAGGGATGGGGAGAGACCCAGTACTTC
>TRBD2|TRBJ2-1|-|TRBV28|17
CASSSGTSGPPYNEQFF
TGTGCCAGCAGTAGCGGGACTAGCGGGCCCCCCTACAATGAGCAGTTCTTC
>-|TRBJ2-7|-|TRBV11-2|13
CASSLGHLYEQYF
TGTGCCAGCAGCTTGGGGCATCTCTACGAGCAGTACTTC
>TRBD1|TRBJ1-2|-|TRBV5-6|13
CASWTGRNDGYTF
TGTGCCAGCTGGACAGGGCGGAATGATGGCTACACCTTC
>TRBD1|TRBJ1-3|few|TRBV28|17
CASSLAGQGAFGNTIYF
TGTGCCAGCAGTTTAGCGGGACAGGGCGCATTCGGAAACACCATATATTTT
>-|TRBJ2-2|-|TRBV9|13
CASSLFYTGELFF
TGTGCCAGCAGCCTGTTCTACACCGGGGAGCTGTTTTTT
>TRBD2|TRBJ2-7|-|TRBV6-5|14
CASSYSGGSYEQYF
TGTGCCAGCAGTTACTCGGGAGGGTCCTACGAGCAGTACTTC
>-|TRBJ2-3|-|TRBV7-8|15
CASSWPSISTDTQYF
TGTGCCAGCAGCTGGCCTAGCATTAGCACAGATACGCAGTATTTT
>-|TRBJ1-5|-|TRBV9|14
CASSSGHGNQPQHF
TGTGCCAGCAGCTCGGGACACGGCAATCAGCCCCAGCATTTT
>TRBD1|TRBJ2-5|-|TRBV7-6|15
CASSPRLGQEETQYF
TGTGCCAGCAGCCCGCGATTGGGACAGGAAGAGACCCAGTACTTC
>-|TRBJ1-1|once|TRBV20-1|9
CRQNTEAFF
TGCAGACAAAACACTGAAGCTTTCTTT
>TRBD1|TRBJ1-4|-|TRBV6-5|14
CASGETGPSEKLFF
TGTGCCAGCGGGGAGACAGGGCCTAGTGAAAAACTGTTTTTT
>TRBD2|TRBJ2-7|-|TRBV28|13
CASSPLWGGEQYF
TGTGCCAGCAGTCCCCTCTGGGGGGGCGAGCAGTACTTC
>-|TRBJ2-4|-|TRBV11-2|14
CASSLAAGQNIQYF
TGTGCCAGCAGCTTAGCGGCAGGACAGAACATTCAGTACTTC
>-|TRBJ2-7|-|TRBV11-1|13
CASSLLGRHEQYF
TGTGCCAGCAGCTTACTGGGGCGACACGAGCAGTACTTC
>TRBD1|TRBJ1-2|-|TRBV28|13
CASSPGQIYGYTF
TGTGCCAGCAGCCCGGGACAGATCTATGGCTACACCTTC
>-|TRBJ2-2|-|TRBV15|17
CATSREYHLEITGELFF
TGTGCCACCAGCAGAGAATACCACCTGGAGATCACCGGGGAGCTGTTTTTT
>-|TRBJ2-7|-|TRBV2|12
CASIVNFYEQYF
TGTGCCAGCATAGTGAACTTTTACGAGCAGTACTTC
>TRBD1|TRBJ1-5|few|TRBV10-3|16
CAISEASGQGSQPQHF
TGTGCCATCAGTGAGGCGTCGGGACAGGGGAGCCAGCCCCAGCATTTT
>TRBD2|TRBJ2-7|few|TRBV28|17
CASSFSQLAGDAIEQYF
TGTGCCAGCAGTTTCTCCCAACTAGCGGGAGATGCAATCGAGCAGTACTTC
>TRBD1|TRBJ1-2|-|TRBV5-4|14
CASSHLTGGYGYTF
TGTGCCAGCAGCCACCTGACAGGGGGGTATGGCTACACCTTC
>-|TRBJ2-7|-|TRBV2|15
CASSPTGSLTYEQYF
TGTGCCAGCAGTCCAACAGGGTCCCTGACCTACGAGCAGTACTTC
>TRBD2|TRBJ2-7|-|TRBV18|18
CASSRTGASGGAGYEQYF
TGTGCCAGCTCAAGGACGGGTGCTAGCGGGGGGGCCGGATACGAGCAGTACTTC
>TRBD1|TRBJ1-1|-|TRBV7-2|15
CASSHPDRADTEAFF
TGTGCCAGCAGCCACCCAGACAGGGCTGACACTGAAGCTTTCTTT
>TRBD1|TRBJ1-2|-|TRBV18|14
CASSQRTGDYGYTF
TGTGCCAGCTCACAAAGGACAGGGGATTATGGCTACACCTTC
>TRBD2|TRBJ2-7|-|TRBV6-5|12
CASSGGGYEQYF
TGTGCCAGCAGCGGGGGGGGCTACGAGCAGTACTTC
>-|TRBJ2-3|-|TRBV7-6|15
CASSLRDKGTDTQYF
TGTGCCAGCAGCCTACGGGACAAGGGCACAGATACGCAGTATTTT
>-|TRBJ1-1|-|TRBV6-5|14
CASSYQGGWTEAFF
TGTGCCAGCAGTTACCAAGGGGGTTGGACTGAAGCTTTCTTT